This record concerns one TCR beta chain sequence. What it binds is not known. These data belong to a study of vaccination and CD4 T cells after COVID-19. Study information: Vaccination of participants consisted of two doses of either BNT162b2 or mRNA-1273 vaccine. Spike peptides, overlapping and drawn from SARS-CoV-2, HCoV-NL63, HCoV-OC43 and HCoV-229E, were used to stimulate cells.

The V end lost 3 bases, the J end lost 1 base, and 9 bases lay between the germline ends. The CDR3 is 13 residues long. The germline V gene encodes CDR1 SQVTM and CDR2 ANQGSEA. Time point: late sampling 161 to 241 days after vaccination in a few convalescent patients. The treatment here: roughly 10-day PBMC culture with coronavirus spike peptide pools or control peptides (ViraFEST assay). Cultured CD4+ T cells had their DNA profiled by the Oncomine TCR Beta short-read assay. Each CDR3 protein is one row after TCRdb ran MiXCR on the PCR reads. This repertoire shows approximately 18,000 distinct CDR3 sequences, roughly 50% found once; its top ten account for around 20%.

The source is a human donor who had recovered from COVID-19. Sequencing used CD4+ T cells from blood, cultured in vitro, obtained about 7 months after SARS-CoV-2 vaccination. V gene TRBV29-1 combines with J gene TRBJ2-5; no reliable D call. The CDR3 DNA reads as TGCAGCGTTGAGTTACGAACCCAAGAGACCCAGTACTTC. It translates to CSVELRTQETQYF.